These 9 T cell receptor beta chains came from one sample sequenced in a study of beta chain features in type 1 diabetes. Study-wide points: Type 1 diabetes patients showed a moderate but significant shortening of TCRB CDR3s in all four CD4+ subsets.

Since all of the isolated RNA was reverse transcribed, expressed TCRB transcripts were what got sequenced. This table comes from immunoSEQ multiplex PCR, and its TCRdb copy is limited to in-frame clones, with some not included. The data show about 150,000 clones, with under 13% seen just once and more than 0.45% held by the top ten. These TCRs' antigens remain unknown. The sample consisted of central memory CD4+ T cells from blood. These TCRs come from a man in his thirties or forties with type 1 diabetes.

The chain uses TRBV21-1 and TRBJ2-3; TRBD2 is taken as the D call from the table, unchecked against the DNA. TRBV21-1 is labeled a pseudogene. The CDR3 length is 16 residues. CDR3 loop: CASSKGLAYTPDTQYF. The CDR3 coding sequence is TGTGCCAGCAGCAAAGGACTAGCGTACACTCCAGATACGCAGTATTTT.

In this sample, this clone turned up a few times. V is TRBV16 and J is TRBJ2-7, with TRBD1 matching over 12 bases. This CDR3 is 15 amino acids long. Germline assignment: CDR1 KGHSY and CDR2 FQNENV. The J segment lost 5 bases and the V segment lost 0 bases, leaving 2 bases of the junction unmatched. The CDR3 sequence is CASSQSGQGAHEQYF. The CDR3 region has the DNA TGTGCCAGCAGCCAATCGGGACAGGGGGCGCACGAGCAGTACTTC.

The chain links TRBV30 to TRBJ1-1, with TRBD1 matching over 8 bases. V was clipped by 3 bases and J by 1 base; unmatched bases: 10. This CDR3 contains 16 residues. Germline V gene data show CDR1 as GTSNPN and CDR2 as SVGIG (reference sequence). The CDR3 DNA reads TGTGCCTGGAGCCCTAGGGTCGGGACAGGGAACACTGAAGCTTTCTTT. Protein: CAWSPRVGTGNTEAFF.

This clone was observed many times. The V call is TRBV7-9, the J call TRBJ2-7, with D possibly matching TRBD1 (6 bases). The CDR3 length is 16 residues. CDR1 SEHNR and CDR2 FQNEAQ come from the germline V gene (reference sequence). V shed 4 bases and J shed 2 bases, with 18 bases lying between them. DNA for the CDR3: TGTGCCAGCAGCTGGGGGAGTGGGACACTTCCCTACGAGCAGTACTTC. This sequence encodes CASSWGSGTLPYEQYF.

This clone was seen a handful of times. J is TRBJ2-1 and V is TRBV6-1; D gene unclear. The V end was cut by 3 bases, the J end by 10 bases, with 10 bases between. The CDR3 contains 12 residues. The germline gives CDR1 MNHNS, CDR2 SASEGT. CDR3 nucleotide sequence: TGTGCCAGCAGTGACGCTCGAGTCGAGCAGTTCTTC. Protein sequence: CASSDARVEQFF.

This clone was seen more than once but under ten times. V gene TRBV11-2 combines with J gene TRBJ2-3; 11 bases align to TRBD2. The trim removed 5 bases at V and 1 base at J, leaving 2 bases unmatched. Germline V CDR1 and CDR2: SGHAT, FQNNGV. The CDR3 contains 15 residues. The CDR3 sequence: CASSRGLAGTDTQYF. As DNA, the CDR3 is TGTGCCAGCAGCCGGGGACTAGCGGGCACAGATACGCAGTATTTT.

J is TRBJ2-4 and V is TRBV29-1, with D perhaps TRBD2 (6 bases). Germline CDR1 and CDR2: SQVTM and ANQGSEA. Trimming shortened V by 6 bases and J by 1 base, and 22 bases separated the two germline ends. This CDR3 region has 17 residues. The CDR3 is CSVFESPAGMAKNIQYF. As DNA, the CDR3 is TGCAGCGTCTTCGAGTCCCCAGCGGGTATGGCCAAAAACATTCAGTACTTC.

This clone was seen a handful of times. The V and J genes are TRBV10-3 and TRBJ2-3; 7 positions agree with TRBD1. The germline V gene has CDR1 ENHRY and CDR2 SYGVKD. The CDR3 runs 14 residues. V was pared by 8 bases and J by 6 bases, with 11 bases of the junction left unmatched. The DNA of the CDR3 is TGTGCCATCCTGGGCAACAGGGGCGTCGATACGCAGTATTTT. Its translation: CAILGNRGVDTQYF.

This clone has only a few counts. The rearrangement joins TRBV4-1 to TRBJ1-2; perhaps TRBD1 as D (5 bases). Germline values: CDR1 MGHRA, CDR2 YSYEKL. The CDR3 is made up of 13 amino acids. V gave up 1 base and J gave up 11 bases, with 14 bases separating them. The CDR3 DNA follows: TGCGCCAGCAGCCAAGGCAGGGAATGGAAGTACACCTTC. As protein: CASSQGREWKYTF.